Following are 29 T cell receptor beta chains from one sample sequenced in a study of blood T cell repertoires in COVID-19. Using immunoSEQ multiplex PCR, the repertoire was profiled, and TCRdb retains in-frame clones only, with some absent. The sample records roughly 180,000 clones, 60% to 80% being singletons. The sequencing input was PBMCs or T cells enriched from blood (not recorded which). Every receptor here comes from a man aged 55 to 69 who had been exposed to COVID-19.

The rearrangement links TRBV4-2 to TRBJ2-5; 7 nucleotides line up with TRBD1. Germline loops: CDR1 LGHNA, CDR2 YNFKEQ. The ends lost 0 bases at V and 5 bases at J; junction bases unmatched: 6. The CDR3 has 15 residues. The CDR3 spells CASSQEQGSMETQYF. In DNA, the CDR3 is TGTGCCAGCAGCCAAGAACAGGGGAGTATGGAGACCCAGTACTTC.

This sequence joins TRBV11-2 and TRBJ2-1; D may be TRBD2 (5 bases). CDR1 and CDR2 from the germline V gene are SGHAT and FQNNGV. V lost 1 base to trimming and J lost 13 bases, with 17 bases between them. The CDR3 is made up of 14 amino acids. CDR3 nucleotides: TGTGCCAGCAGCTTAGGCGGACTTCAGAGCCGCCAGTTCTTC. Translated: CASSLGGLQSRQFF.

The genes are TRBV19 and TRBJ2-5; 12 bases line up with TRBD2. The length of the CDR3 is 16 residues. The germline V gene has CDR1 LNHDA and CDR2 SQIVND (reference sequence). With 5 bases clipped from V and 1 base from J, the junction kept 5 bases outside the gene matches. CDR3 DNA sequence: TGTGCCAGTAGTGCCACTAGCGGGAGGCCCCAAGAGACCCAGTACTTC. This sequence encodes CASSATSGRPQETQYF.

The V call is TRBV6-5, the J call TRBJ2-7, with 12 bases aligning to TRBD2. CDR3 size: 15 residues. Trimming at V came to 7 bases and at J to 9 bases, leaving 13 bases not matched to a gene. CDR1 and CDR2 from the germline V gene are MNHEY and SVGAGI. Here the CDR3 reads CASMRLAGGGVGQYF. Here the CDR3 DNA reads TGTGCCAGCATGCGTCTAGCGGGAGGGGGCGTTGGGCAGTACTTC.

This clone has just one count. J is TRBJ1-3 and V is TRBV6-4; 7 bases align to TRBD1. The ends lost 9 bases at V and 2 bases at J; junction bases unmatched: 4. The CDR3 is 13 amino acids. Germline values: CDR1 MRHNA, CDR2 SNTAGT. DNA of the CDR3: TGTGCCAGAAACGACAGGGCTGGAAACACCATATATTTT. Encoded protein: CARNDRAGNTIYF.

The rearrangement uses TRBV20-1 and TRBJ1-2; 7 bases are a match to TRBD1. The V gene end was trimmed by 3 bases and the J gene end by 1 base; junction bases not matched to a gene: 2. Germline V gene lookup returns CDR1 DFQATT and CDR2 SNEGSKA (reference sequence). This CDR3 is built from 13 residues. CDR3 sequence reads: CSASPGGNYGYTF. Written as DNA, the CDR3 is TGCAGTGCTAGTCCAGGGGGTAACTATGGCTACACCTTC.

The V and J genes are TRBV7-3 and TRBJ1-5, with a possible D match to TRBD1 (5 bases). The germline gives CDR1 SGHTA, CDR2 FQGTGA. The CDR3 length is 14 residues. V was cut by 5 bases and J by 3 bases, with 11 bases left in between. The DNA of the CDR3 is TGTGCCAGCAGCCGGGGGGGTATCAATCAGCCCCAGCATTTT. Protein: CASSRGGINQPQHF.

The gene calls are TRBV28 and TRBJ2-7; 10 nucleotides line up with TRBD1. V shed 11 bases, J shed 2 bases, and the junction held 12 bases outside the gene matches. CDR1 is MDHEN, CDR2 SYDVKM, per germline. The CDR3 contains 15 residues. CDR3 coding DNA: TGTGCCTACCCTGGGCGGGACAGGGGAACCTACGAGCAGTACTTC. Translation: CAYPGRDRGTYEQYF. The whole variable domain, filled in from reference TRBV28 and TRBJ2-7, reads DVKVTQSSRYLVKRTGEKVFLECVQDMDHENMFWYRQDPGLGLRLIYFSYDVKMKEKGDIPEGYSVSREKKERFSLILESASTNQTSMYLCAYPGRDRGTYEQYFGPGTRLTVT.

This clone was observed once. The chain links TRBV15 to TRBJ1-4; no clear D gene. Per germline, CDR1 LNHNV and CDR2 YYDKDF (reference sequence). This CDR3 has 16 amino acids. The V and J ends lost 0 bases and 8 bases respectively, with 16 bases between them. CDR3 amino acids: CATSRDFLDYREKLFF. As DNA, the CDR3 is TGTGCCACCAGCAGAGATTTTTTGGACTATCGGGAAAAACTGTTTTTT.

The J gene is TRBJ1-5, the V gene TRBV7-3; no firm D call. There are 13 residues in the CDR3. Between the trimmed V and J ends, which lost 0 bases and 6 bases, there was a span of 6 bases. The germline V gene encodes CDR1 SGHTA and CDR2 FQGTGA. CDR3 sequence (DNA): TGTGCCAGCAGCTTAACGAGCGTTCAGCCCCAGCATTTT. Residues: CASSLTSVQPQHF.

The CDR3 here is CASSPDRAGDGPQHF. As DNA, the CDR3 is TGCGCCAGCAGCCCGGACAGGGCTGGCGATGGGCCCCAGCATTTT. The rearrangement links TRBV5-1 to TRBJ1-5; 8 nucleotides agree with TRBD1. Germline CDR1 reads SGHRS; CDR2 reads YFSETQ. The CDR3 has 15 residues. J was trimmed by 9 bases and V by 4 bases; bases with no gene match: 12.

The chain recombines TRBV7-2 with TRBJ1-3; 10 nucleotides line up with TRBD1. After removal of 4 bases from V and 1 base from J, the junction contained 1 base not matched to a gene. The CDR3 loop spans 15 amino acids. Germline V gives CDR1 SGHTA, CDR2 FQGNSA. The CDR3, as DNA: TGTGCCAGCAGCTCGGGACAGGGGTCTGGAAACACCATATATTTT. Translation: CASSSGQGSGNTIYF.

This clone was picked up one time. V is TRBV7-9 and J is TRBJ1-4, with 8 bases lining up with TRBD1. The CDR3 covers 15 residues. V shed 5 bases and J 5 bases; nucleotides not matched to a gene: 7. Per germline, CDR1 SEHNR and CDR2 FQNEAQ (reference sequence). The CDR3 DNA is TGTGCCAGCAGCACCCGGACAGGGACAAATGAAAAACTGTTTTTT. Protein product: CASSTRTGTNEKLFF.

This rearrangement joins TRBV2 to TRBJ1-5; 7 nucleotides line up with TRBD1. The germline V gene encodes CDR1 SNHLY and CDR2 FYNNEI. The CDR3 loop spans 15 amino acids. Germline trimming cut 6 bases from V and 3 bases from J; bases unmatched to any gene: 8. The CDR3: CASRSTGSNNQPQHF. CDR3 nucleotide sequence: TGTGCCAGCAGATCGACAGGGAGTAACAATCAGCCCCAGCATTTT. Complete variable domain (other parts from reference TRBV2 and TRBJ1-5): EPEVTQTPSHQVTQMGQEVILRCVPISNHLYFYWYRQILGQKVEFLVSFYNNEISEKSEIFDDQFSVERPDGSNFTLKIRSTKLEDSAMYFCASRSTGSNNQPQHFGDGTRLSIL.

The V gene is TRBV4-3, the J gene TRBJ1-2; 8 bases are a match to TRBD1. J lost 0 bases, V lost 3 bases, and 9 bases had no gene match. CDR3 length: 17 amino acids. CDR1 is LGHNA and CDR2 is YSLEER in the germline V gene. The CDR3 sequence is CASSQGGSGGANYGYTF. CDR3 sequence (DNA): TGCGCCAGCAGCCAGGGGGGATCAGGGGGCGCTAACTATGGCTACACCTTC.

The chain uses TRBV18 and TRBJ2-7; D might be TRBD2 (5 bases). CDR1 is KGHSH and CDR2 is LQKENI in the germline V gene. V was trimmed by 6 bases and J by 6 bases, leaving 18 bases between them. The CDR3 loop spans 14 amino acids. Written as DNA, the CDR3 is TGTGCCAGCTCTCGGAGGCGGGTCGTGGGCGAGCAGTACTTC. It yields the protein CASSRRRVVGEQYF. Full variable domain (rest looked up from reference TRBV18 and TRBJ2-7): NAGVMQNPRHLVRRRGQEARLRCSPMKGHSHVYWYRQLPEEGLKFMVYLQKENIIDESGMPKERFSAEFPKEGPSILRIQQVVRGDSAAYFCASSRRRVVGEQYFGPGTRLTVT.

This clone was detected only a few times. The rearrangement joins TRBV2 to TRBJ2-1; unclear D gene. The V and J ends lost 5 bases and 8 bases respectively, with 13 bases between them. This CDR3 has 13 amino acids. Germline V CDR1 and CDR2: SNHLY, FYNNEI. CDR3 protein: CASSWAPWDEQFF. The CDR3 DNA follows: TGTGCCAGCAGTTGGGCCCCCTGGGATGAGCAGTTCTTC.

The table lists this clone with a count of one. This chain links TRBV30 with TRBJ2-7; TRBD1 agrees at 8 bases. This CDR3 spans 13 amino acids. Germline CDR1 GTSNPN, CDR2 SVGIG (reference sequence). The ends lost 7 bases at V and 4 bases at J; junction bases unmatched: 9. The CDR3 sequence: CALGQGALYEQYF. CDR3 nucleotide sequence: TGTGCCTTAGGACAGGGTGCGCTATACGAGCAGTACTTC.

CDR3 nucleotide sequence: TGTGCCAGTAGTATAGAAAGGGGTGGCCCCCAGCATTTT. Translated: CASSIERGGPQHF. The chain employs TRBV19 and TRBJ1-5, with D perhaps TRBD1 (5 bases). The ends were cut back, 0 bases at V and 10 bases at J, with 10 bases in the middle. This CDR3 comprises 13 residues. Germline V lookup: CDR1 LNHDA, CDR2 SQIVND (reference sequence).

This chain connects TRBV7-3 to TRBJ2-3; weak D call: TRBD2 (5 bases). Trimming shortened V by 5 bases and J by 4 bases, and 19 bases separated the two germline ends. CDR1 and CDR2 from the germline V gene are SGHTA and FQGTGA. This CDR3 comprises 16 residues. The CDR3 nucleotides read TGTGCCAGCAGCCCCCAGCGGTTAGGGATCCCAGATACGCAGTATTTT. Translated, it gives CASSPQRLGIPDTQYF.

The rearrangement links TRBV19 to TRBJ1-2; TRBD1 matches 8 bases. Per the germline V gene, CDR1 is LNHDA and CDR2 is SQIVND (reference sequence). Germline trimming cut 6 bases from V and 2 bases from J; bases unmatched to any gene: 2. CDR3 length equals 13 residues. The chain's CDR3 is CASRDRANYGYTF. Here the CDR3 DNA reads TGTGCCAGTAGGGACAGGGCGAACTATGGCTACACCTTC.

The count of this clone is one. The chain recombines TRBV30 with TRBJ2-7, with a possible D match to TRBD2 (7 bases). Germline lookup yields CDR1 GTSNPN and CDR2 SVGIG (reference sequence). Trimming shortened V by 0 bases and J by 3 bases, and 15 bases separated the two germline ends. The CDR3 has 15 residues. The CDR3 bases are TGTGCCTGGAGTGTACTGGGGGGGGCGGTCTACGAGCAGTACTTC. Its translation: CAWSVLGGAVYEQYF.

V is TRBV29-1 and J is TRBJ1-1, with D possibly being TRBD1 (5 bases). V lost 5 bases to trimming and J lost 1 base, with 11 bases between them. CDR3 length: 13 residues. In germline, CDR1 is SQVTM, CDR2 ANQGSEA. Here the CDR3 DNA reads TGCAGCGTTTCGAGCCAGGGGAACACTGAAGCTTTCTTT. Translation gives CSVSSQGNTEAFF.

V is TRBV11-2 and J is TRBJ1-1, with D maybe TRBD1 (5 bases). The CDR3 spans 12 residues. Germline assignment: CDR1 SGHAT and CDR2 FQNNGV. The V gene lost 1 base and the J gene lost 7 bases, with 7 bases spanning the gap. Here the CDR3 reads CASSLVQVEAFF. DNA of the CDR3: TGTGCCAGCAGCTTAGTACAGGTTGAAGCTTTCTTT.

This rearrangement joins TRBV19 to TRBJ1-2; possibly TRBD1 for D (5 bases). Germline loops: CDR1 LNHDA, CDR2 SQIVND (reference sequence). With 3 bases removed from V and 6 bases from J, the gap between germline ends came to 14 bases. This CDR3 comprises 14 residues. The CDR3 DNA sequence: TGTGCCAGTAGTATCTCCAGGGCCTGGGATGGCTACACCTTC. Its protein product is CASSISRAWDGYTF.

The CDR3 sequence is CASRLPIFAGVTSGRARETQYF. Here the CDR3 DNA reads TGTGCAAGTCGCTTACCGATTTTTGCCGGCGTAACTAGCGGGAGGGCCCGAGAGACCCAGTACTTC. The chain carries TRBV12-2 and TRBJ2-5; the D call in the table, TRBD2, was not verified against the DNA. TRBV12-2 is annotated as a pseudogene. This CDR3 region has 22 residues.

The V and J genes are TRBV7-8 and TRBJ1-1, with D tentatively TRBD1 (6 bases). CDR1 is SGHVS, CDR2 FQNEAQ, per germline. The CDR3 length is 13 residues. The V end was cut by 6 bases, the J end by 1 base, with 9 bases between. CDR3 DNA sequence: TGTGCCAGCAGTCCGGGACAGAACACTGAAGCTTTCTTT. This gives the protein CASSPGQNTEAFF.

The DNA for the CDR3 is TGTGCCAGCAGCTTTATCAAGGGGACAGGGAACACTGAAGCTTTCTTT. Translating gives CASSFIKGTGNTEAFF. The V call is TRBV7-2, the J call TRBJ1-1; 8 bases fit TRBD1. Per the germline V gene, CDR1 is SGHTA and CDR2 is FQGNSA. The V segment lost 3 bases and the J segment 1 base; nucleotides outside the gene matches: 7. The CDR3 has 16 residues.

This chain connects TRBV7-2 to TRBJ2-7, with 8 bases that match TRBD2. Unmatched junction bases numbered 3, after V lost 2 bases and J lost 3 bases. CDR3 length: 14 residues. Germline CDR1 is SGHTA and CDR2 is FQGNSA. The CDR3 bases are TGTGCCAGCAGCTTAACGGGAGGGGTCTACGAGCAGTACTTC. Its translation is CASSLTGGVYEQYF.